This T cell receptor (beta chain) was observed in a study of blood T cell repertoires in COVID-19. About the study: Some COVID-19 samples were acute and others convalescent; all came from the United States, Italy and Spain. PBMCs, B-cell-depleted T cells, or T cells provided the cDNA or gDNA that made up the material.

Patients from Seattle were sampled longitudinally, starting during active infection. As originally analysed: Estimation of nucleated cell counts relied on the amplification of reference gene primers. Produced via immunoSEQ multiplex PCR; TCRdb's table is partial and in-frame only. D and trimming were read from the DNA, whereas the V and J calls and clone size are those reported in that table. The table records around 150,000 clones, roughly 89% of them present only once. The V gene's germline CDR1 is SGHDN and CDR2 FVKESK. The CDR3 length is 14 residues. V lost 1 base, J lost 6 bases, and 12 bases lay in between.

V and J are TRBV14 and TRBJ1-1, with D tentatively TRBD1 (5 bases). The sample consisted of peripheral blood. The receptor comes from a man aged 25-45 years with COVID-19, enrolled during active disease. The CDR3 nucleotides are TGTGCCAGCAGCCAAGGAGGAGGGGTCCCTGAAGCTTTCTTT. This sequence encodes CASSQGGGVPEAFF. Variable domain in full (rest from reference TRBV14 and TRBJ1-1): EAGVTQFPSHSVIEKGQTVTLRCDPISGHDNLYWYRRVMGKEIKFLLHFVKESKQDESGMPNNRFLAERTGGTYSTLKVQPAELEDSGVYFCASSQGGGVPEAFFGQGTRLTVV.